These 14 T cell receptor beta chains were sequenced from one sample in a study of blood T cells in healthy people across ages. Next came a second PCR, run for roughly 6 to 11 cycles, which used a sample-barcoded 5' primer along with a J-beta primer mix. A single record per CDR3 protein comes from TCRdb applying MiXCR to the 5' RACE reads. This table has some 1 million distinct CDR3 sequences, around 45% appearing once. Sequencing was performed on blood. Receptor source: a woman in her fifties or sixties in good health.

V is TRBV20-1 and J is TRBJ2-7, with TRBD1 identical over 9 bases. This CDR3 is built from 14 residues. Germline V CDR1 and CDR2: DFQATT, SNEGSKA (reference sequence). Unmatched junction bases numbered 11, after V lost 4 bases and J lost 7 bases. The CDR3 sequence: CSAIRDRASWEQYF. CDR3 nucleotide sequence: TGCAGTGCTATCCGGGACAGGGCTTCCTGGGAGCAGTACTTC.

This clonotype has only a few counts. The rearrangement links TRBV25-1 to TRBJ2-7; D is undetermined. CDR1 MGHDK and CDR2 SYGVNS come from the germline V gene. The CDR3 is 14 residues long. Trimming cost V 2 bases and J 0 bases, with 8 bases left between them. CDR3 protein: CASSEPGPSYEQYF. Written as DNA, the CDR3 is TGTGCCAGCAGTGAACCAGGACCCTCCTACGAGCAGTACTTC.

The chain uses TRBV2 and TRBJ2-3; maybe TRBD2 (6 bases). V was cut by 2 bases and J by 0 bases, with 12 bases left in between. The CDR3 covers 16 residues. Germline V gives CDR1 SNHLY, CDR2 FYNNEI. CDR3 loop: CASSERGGTSTDTQYF. The CDR3 DNA is TGTGCCAGCAGTGAACGGGGCGGGACTAGCACAGATACGCAGTATTTT.

This clonotype turned up a few times. This chain links TRBV10-3 with TRBJ1-5, with a possible D match to TRBD1 (5 bases). This CDR3 has 19 amino acids. Trimming left V 4 bases short and J 4 bases short, with 26 bases between. Germline V gene sequence: CDR1 ENHRY, CDR2 SYGVKD. The CDR3 spells CAISAPRQRSPNSNQPQHF. CDR3 DNA sequence: TGTGCCATCAGTGCCCCCCGACAGAGGTCCCCGAATAGTAATCAGCCCCAGCATTTT.

This chain joins TRBV6-1 and TRBJ1-5; TRBD1 might be the D (5 bases). Germline-derived CDR1 and CDR2 are MNHNS and SASEGT. Trimming left V 1 base short and J 7 bases short, with 14 bases between. The CDR3 covers 15 residues. The DNA of the CDR3 is TGTGCCAGCAGTGAAGTGGGGACCCTAGAGCAGCCCCAGCATTTT. This translates into CASSEVGTLEQPQHF.

The gene calls are TRBV28 and TRBJ2-5; maybe TRBD1 (5 bases). The DNA matches TRBJ2-7 better at its end, which makes the J call doubtful. CDR1 is MDHEN, CDR2 SYDVKM, per germline. The CDR3 sequence is 14 residues long. CDR3 sequence reads: CASSFDRRADEQYF. The CDR3 DNA follows: TGTGCCAGCAGTTTTGATCGCAGGGCCGACGAGCAGTACTTC.

The chain has TRBV28 and TRBJ2-4; 12 bases are shared with TRBD2. The J call is in doubt because the DNA end fits TRBJ2-7 better. The germline V gene encodes CDR1 MDHEN and CDR2 SYDVKM. The CDR3 consists of 19 residues. CDR3 DNA sequence: TGTGCCAGCAGTCCACGCCGTGGACTAGCGGGGAGGAACACCTACGAGCAGTACTTC. This codes for CASSPRRGLAGRNTYEQYF.

This clonotype was observed a few times. This chain joins TRBV20-1 and TRBJ2-3, with D perhaps matching TRBD1 or TRBD2 (6 bases each). The V end lost 0 bases, the J end lost 8 bases, and 18 bases lay between the germline ends. CDR1 and CDR2 from the germline V gene are DFQATT and SNEGSKA (reference sequence). The CDR3 spans 15 residues. The DNA of the CDR3 is TGCAGTGCTAGAGATCAAAGGGGGGCGATGTTTACGCAGTATTTT. Its translation is CSARDQRGAMFTQYF.

The chain combines TRBV6-6 with TRBJ1-4; 10 positions match TRBD1. The V segment lost 6 bases and the J segment 6 bases; nucleotides outside the gene matches: 4. Germline CDR1 reads MNHNY; CDR2 reads SVGAGI (reference sequence). This CDR3 region has 14 residues. The DNA for the CDR3 is TGTGCCAGCAGGACCGGGACAGGGGATGAAAAACTGTTTTTT. This gives the protein CASRTGTGDEKLFF.

The V call is TRBV19, the J call TRBJ2-7, with D possibly TRBD2 on 6 matching bases. V was clipped by 5 bases and J by 3 bases, with 14 bases between them. CDR3 size: 14 residues. Germline V gene lookup returns CDR1 LNHDA and CDR2 SQIVND (reference sequence). CDR3 residues: CASSYAGRDYEQYF. The CDR3 bases are TGTGCCAGTAGTTATGCGGGGAGAGACTACGAGCAGTACTTC. The full variable domain, in which reference TRBV19 and TRBJ2-7 provide the parts outside the CDR3, is DGGITQSPKYLFRKEGQNVTLSCEQNLNHDAMYWYRQDPGQGLRLIYYSQIVNDFQKGDIAEGYSVSREKKESFPLTVTSAQKNPTAFYLCASSYAGRDYEQYFGPGTRLTVT.

This clonotype was found a few times. CDR3 protein: CAITVDRDYGYTF. For the CDR3, the DNA is TGTGCCATCACTGTGGACAGGGACTATGGCTACACCTTC. The genes are TRBV10-3 and TRBJ1-2; the match to TRBD1 covers 8 bases. Looked up from germline, CDR1 is ENHRY and CDR2 is SYGVKD. CDR3 length equals 13 residues. Trimming took 7 bases from V and 3 from J; bases not matched to a gene: 4.

This clonotype occurred a few times. The junction differs from germline at one of its ends, possibly a read error. The J gene is TRBJ2-1, the V gene TRBV6-1; 12 nucleotides match TRBD2. The CDR3 is made up of 19 amino acids. Germline loops: CDR1 MNHNS, CDR2 SASEGT. The CDR3 nucleotides are TGTGCCAGCAGTGAATCGCTACCGTGGACTAGCGGGATAACCAATAAGCAGTTCTTC. Amino acids: CASSESLPWTSGITNKQFF.

Only a few counts were recorded for this clonotype. The chain has TRBV29-1 and TRBJ2-7; the D is unclear. CDR1 and CDR2 from the germline V gene are SQVTM and ANQGSEA. V shed 4 bases and J shed 3 bases, with 7 bases lying between them. The length of the CDR3 is 11 residues. CDR3 sequence (DNA): TGCAGCGTTGTAGTGGACTACGAGCAGTACTTC. It specifies CSVVVDYEQYF.

This clonotype was found many times. The rearrangement joins TRBV9 to TRBJ2-3, with D unresolved. CDR3 length equals 13 residues. Germline V gene lookup returns CDR1 SGDLS and CDR2 YYNGEE. Between the trimmed V and J ends, which lost 0 bases and 3 bases, there was a span of 5 bases. For the CDR3, the DNA is TGTGCCAGCAGCGTAGAACGGACAGATACGCAGTATTTT. Protein sequence: CASSVERTDTQYF. The full variable domain, with the rest looked up from reference TRBV9 and TRBJ2-3, is DSGVTQTPKHLITATGQRVTLRCSPRSGDLSVYWYQQSLDQGLQFLIQYYNGEERAKGNILERFSAQQFPDLHSELNLSSLELGDSALYFCASSVERTDTQYFGPGTRLTVL.